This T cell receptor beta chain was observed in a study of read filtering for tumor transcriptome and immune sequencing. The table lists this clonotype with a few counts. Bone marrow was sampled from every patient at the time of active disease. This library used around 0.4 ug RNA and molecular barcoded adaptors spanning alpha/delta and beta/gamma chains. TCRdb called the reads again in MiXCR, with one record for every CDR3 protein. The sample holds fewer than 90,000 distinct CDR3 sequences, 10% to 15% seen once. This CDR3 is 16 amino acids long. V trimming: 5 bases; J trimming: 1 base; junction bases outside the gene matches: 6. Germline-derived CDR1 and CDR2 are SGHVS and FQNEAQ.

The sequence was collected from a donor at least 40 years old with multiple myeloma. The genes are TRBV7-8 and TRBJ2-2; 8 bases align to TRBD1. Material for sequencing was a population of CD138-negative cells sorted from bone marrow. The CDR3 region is CASSPYRGLNTGELFF. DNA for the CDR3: TGTGCCAGCAGCCCCTACAGGGGGTTGAACACCGGGGAGCTGTTTTTT.